Listed below are T cell receptor beta chains from one sample, sequenced in a study of blood T cell repertoires in COVID-19. The repertoire was sequenced with immunoSEQ multiplex PCR; TCRdb's copy has only in-frame clones and lacks some. The table includes 330,000 or so clones, over 75% detected once. The specimen sequenced was PBMCs or T cells enriched from blood (not recorded which). Receptors were obtained from a woman aged 25 to 45 who had recovered from COVID-19. Both conserved end residues are part of each CDR3. The D gene is left open where the match is weak. Not every row has a clone size; where given, it reads once, few, many or a size class.

clone size: .; D gene: .; V gene: TRBV15; J gene: TRBJ1-1; CDR3 DNA: TGTGCCACCAGCAGGGGCACAATTGAGACTGAAGCTTTCTTT; CDR3 protein: CATSRGTIETEAFF
clone size: .; D gene: TRBD1; V gene: TRBV10-3; J gene: TRBJ1-1; CDR3 DNA: TGTGCCATCAGTGGATATGACAGGGGAGAAGGGAACACTGAAGCTTTCTTT; CDR3 protein: CAISGYDRGEGNTEAFF
clone size: .; D gene: .; V gene: TRBV3-1/TRBV3-2; J gene: TRBJ2-1; CDR3 DNA: TGTGCCAGCAGCCAAGATCGGGGGAGCTCCTACAATGAGCAGTTCTTC; CDR3 protein: CASSQDRGSSYNEQFF
clone size: .; D gene: TRBD1; V gene: TRBV11-2; J gene: TRBJ1-1; CDR3 DNA: TGTGCCAGCAGCTTAGACGGAAGACAGGGGGCGTACGATGAAGCTTTCTTT; CDR3 protein: CASSLDGRQGAYDEAFF
clone size: .; D gene: TRBD1; V gene: TRBV19; J gene: TRBJ2-7; CDR3 DNA: TGTGCCAGTAGTATCGCCGGGACAGGGGACTACGAGCAGTACTTC; CDR3 protein: CASSIAGTGDYEQYF
clone size: .; D gene: .; V gene: TRBV19; J gene: TRBJ2-7; CDR3 DNA: TGTGCCAGTAGTATCGGGAGACCTTCGACCTACGAGCAGTACTTC; CDR3 protein: CASSIGRPSTYEQYF
clone size: .; D gene: .; V gene: TRBV2; J gene: TRBJ1-2; CDR3 DNA: TGTGCCAGCAGTGAAGCTAAGGCAGGGGAGGGCTACACCTTC; CDR3 protein: CASSEAKAGEGYTF
clone size: .; D gene: TRBD1; V gene: TRBV5-1; J gene: TRBJ2-7; CDR3 DNA: TGCGCCAGCAGCCAGGGACAGCCTTGGGAGCAGTACTTC; CDR3 protein: CASSQGQPWEQYF
clone size: few; D gene: TRBD1; V gene: TRBV10-3; J gene: TRBJ2-7; CDR3 DNA: TGTGCCATCAGTGTGTCACAGGGGAACTACGAGCAGTACTTC; CDR3 protein: CAISVSQGNYEQYF
clone size: .; D gene: .; V gene: TRBV28; J gene: TRBJ1-2; CDR3 DNA: TGTGCCAGCAGTTTAACAGCCTATGGCTACACCTTC; CDR3 protein: CASSLTAYGYTF
clone size: .; D gene: .; V gene: TRBV7-2; J gene: TRBJ1-3; CDR3 DNA: TGTGCCAGCAGCTTTGGGGCAGGCTCTGGAAACACCATATATTTT; CDR3 protein: CASSFGAGSGNTIYF
clone size: .; D gene: .; V gene: TRBV18; J gene: TRBJ2-7; CDR3 DNA: TGTGCCAGCTCACCAGGGACAAGTTTTTACGAGCAGTACTTC; CDR3 protein: CASSPGTSFYEQYF
clone size: .; D gene: TRBD1; V gene: TRBV5-1; J gene: TRBJ1-1; CDR3 DNA: TGCGCCAGCAGCCTCTACCCCCCGGGACAGGGGGCGTTAACTGAAGCTTTCTTT; CDR3 protein: CASSLYPPGQGALTEAFF
clone size: .; D gene: TRBD1; V gene: TRBV6-5; J gene: TRBJ1-1; CDR3 DNA: TGTGCCAGCAGTTATAACAGGGGCTCGGCTTTCTTT; CDR3 protein: CASSYNRGSAFF
clone size: .; D gene: TRBD1; V gene: TRBV6-1; J gene: TRBJ2-7; CDR3 DNA: TGTGCCAGCAGTGGACTACCTTGGGACAGGGGTTTAGGTGGCGAGCAGTACTTC; CDR3 protein: CASSGLPWDRGLGGEQYF
clone size: .; D gene: TRBD2; V gene: TRBV19; J gene: TRBJ2-1; CDR3 DNA: TGTGCCAGTAGTGCCGGGACTAGCGGGGGGAGCTCCTACAATGAGCAGTTCTTC; CDR3 protein: CASSAGTSGGSSYNEQFF
clone size: .; D gene: .; V gene: TRBV12-3/TRBV12-4; J gene: TRBJ2-1; CDR3 DNA: TGTGCCAGCAGATATCTAGACAATGAGCAGTTCTTC; CDR3 protein: CASRYLDNEQFF
clone size: .; D gene: .; V gene: TRBV5-1; J gene: TRBJ2-5; CDR3 DNA: TGCGCCAGCAGCGCGGGGACTCCCGGCCAAGAGACCCAGTACTTC; CDR3 protein: CASSAGTPGQETQYF
clone size: .; D gene: .; V gene: TRBV6-4; J gene: TRBJ1-3; CDR3 DNA: TGTGCCAGCAGTGTCCCCGGGGATAGAGGGCGTACTGGAAACACCATATATTTT; CDR3 protein: CASSVPGDRGRTGNTIYF
clone size: .; D gene: .; V gene: TRBV27; J gene: TRBJ1-1; CDR3 DNA: TGTGCCAGCAGTTTTGGAGGGGTTGGCACTGAAGCTTTCTTT; CDR3 protein: CASSFGGVGTEAFF
clone size: .; D gene: TRBD1; V gene: TRBV6-6; J gene: TRBJ2-7; CDR3 DNA: TGTGCCAGCAGTTTCGGAGGGACAGGGAGCTCCTACGAGCAGTACTTC; CDR3 protein: CASSFGGTGSSYEQYF
clone size: .; D gene: TRBD2; V gene: TRBV11-2; J gene: TRBJ2-3; CDR3 DNA: TGTGCCAGCAGCTGGGGGACTAGGGGGGATACGCAGTATTTT; CDR3 protein: CASSWGTRGDTQYF
clone size: .; D gene: TRBD2; V gene: TRBV27; J gene: TRBJ2-5; CDR3 DNA: TGTGCCAGCAGTACCGGACTAGCGGGAGGGACCCAGTACTTC; CDR3 protein: CASSTGLAGGTQYF
clone size: .; D gene: TRBD2; V gene: TRBV6-2/TRBV6-3; J gene: TRBJ2-7; CDR3 DNA: TGTGCCAGCAGTTACGAGCGGGAGGGAACCACCTCCTACGAGCAGTACTTC; CDR3 protein: CASSYEREGTTSYEQYF
clone size: .; D gene: TRBD2; V gene: TRBV11-3; J gene: TRBJ2-1; CDR3 DNA: TGTGCCAGCAGCCCCCGGACTAGCGGGAGGGTCAATGAGCAGTTCTTC; CDR3 protein: CASSPRTSGRVNEQFF
clone size: .; D gene: .; V gene: TRBV9; J gene: TRBJ1-6; CDR3 DNA: TGTGCCAGCAGCCCTACGAGCTCCTATAATTCACCCCTCCACTTT; CDR3 protein: CASSPTSSYNSPLHF
clone size: .; D gene: TRBD1; V gene: TRBV6-5; J gene: TRBJ1-2; CDR3 DNA: TGTGCCAGCAGTCGTCTGACAGGGAACTATGGCTACACCTTC; CDR3 protein: CASSRLTGNYGYTF
clone size: .; D gene: TRBD2; V gene: TRBV20-1; J gene: TRBJ2-4; CDR3 DNA: TGCAGTGCTAGTCTAAGCGGGGAAGCCAAAAACATTCAGTACTTC; CDR3 protein: CSASLSGEAKNIQYF
clone size: few; D gene: .; V gene: TRBV3-1/TRBV3-2; J gene: TRBJ2-4; CDR3 DNA: TGTGCCAGCAGCCAAGATCCGGGGCGGGGCCCAAAGTACTTC; CDR3 protein: CASSQDPGRGPKYF
clone size: .; D gene: TRBD1; V gene: TRBV28; J gene: TRBJ2-2; CDR3 DNA: TGTGCCAGCACCCTCGGACAGGGATACACCGGGGAGCTGTTTTTT; CDR3 protein: CASTLGQGYTGELFF
clone size: .; D gene: TRBD1; V gene: TRBV18; J gene: TRBJ1-6; CDR3 DNA: TGTGCCAGCTCAGCAACAGGGGAAGTTCGGAGCTCCTATAATTCACCCCTCCACTTT; CDR3 protein: CASSATGEVRSSYNSPLHF
clone size: .; D gene: .; V gene: TRBV25-1; J gene: TRBJ1-4; CDR3 DNA: TGTGCCAGCAGTGAACGGTTGTCGGTAGAAGAAAAACTGTTTTTT; CDR3 protein: CASSERLSVEEKLFF
clone size: .; D gene: TRBD1; V gene: TRBV5-1; J gene: TRBJ1-4; CDR3 DNA: TGCGCCAGCAAGCCTTTGGGACAGGGGGAAAAACTGTTTTTT; CDR3 protein: CASKPLGQGEKLFF
clone size: .; D gene: TRBD1; V gene: TRBV4-1; J gene: TRBJ1-1; CDR3 DNA: TGCGCCAGCAGCCAAGACTGGGACAGGAACACTGAAGCTTTCTTT; CDR3 protein: CASSQDWDRNTEAFF